Detailed here is one T cell receptor beta chain. Its antigen remains unknown. The sample belongs to a study of shared clonotypes between healthy human individuals. Study conclusions and caveats: Generation probabilities were higher for clonotypes shared across all four sorted-subset donors than for unshared ones. On the whole, naive subsets had larger estimated richness than memory subsets had.

The CDR3 spans 13 residues. Trimming stripped 5 bases from V and 8 bases from J, with 14 bases between. Germline V lookup: CDR1 WNHNN, CDR2 SYGVQD (reference sequence). The protocol was immunoSEQ multiplex PCR, while the TCRdb copy is restricted to in-frame clones and leaves out a portion. The sample has about 1.5 million clones, approximately 96% seen once. The sample consisted of naive CD4+ T cells sorted from blood. Stated subset: CD45RA+ positively selected. The chain joins TRBV10-1 to TRBJ2-3; D gene ambiguous. This sequence originates from a man aged 25 to 40 in good health. The CDR3 DNA reads as TGCGCCAGCAGTCAGCAAGTTACTGGTACGCAGTATTTT. This translates into CASSQQVTGTQYF.